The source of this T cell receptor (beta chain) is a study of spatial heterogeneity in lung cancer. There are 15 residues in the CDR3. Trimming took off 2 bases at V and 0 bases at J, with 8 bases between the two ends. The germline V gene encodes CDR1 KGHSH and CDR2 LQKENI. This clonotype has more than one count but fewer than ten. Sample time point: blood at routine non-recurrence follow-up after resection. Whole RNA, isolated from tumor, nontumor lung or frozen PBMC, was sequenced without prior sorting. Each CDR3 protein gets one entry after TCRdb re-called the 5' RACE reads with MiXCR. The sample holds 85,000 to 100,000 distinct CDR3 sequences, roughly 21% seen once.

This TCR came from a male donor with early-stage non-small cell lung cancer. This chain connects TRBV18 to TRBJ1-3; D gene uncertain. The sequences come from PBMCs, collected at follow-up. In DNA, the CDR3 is TGTGCCAGCTCACCAGGACGGCCCTCTGGAAACACCATATATTTT. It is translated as CASSPGRPSGNTIYF.